This T cell receptor (beta chain) was identified during a study of sequential checkpoint blockade in melanoma. There are many counts of this clone. Trimming took 4 bases from V and 9 from J, leaving 9 bases between them. This CDR3 region has 11 residues. Treatment specified: randomized to nivolumab then ipilimumab (arm A) or the reverse (arm B). The method was immunoSEQ multiplex PCR; TCRdb's version includes in-frame clones alone and lacks a portion of them. The sample lists about 3,000 clones; roughly 21% were seen once. This receptor was obtained from a human patient with melanoma. Some clones in this sample may be carry-over from other donors' samples. V and J are TRBV6-7 and TRBJ1-1; D not resolved. TRBV6-7 is marked as an open reading frame, function uncertain. Sequenced here: tumor tissue (inferred from file names), sampled from a patient given nivolumab and ipilimumab in sequence. CDR3 coding DNA: TGTGCCAGCAGTTTCGGGCCCCAAGCTTTCTTT. Translating gives CASSFGPQAFF.